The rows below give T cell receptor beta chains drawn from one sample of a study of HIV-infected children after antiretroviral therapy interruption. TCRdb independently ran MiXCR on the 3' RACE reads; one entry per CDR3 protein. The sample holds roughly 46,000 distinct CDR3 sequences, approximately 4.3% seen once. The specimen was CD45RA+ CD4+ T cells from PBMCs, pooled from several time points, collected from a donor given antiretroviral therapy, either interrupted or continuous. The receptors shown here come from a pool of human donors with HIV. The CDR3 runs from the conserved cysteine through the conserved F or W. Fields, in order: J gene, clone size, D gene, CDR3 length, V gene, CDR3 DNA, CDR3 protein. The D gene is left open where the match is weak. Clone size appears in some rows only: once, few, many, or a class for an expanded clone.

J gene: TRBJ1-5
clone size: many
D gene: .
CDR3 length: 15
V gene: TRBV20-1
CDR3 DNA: TGCAGTGCTAGAGATGGGACCTCGAGCAATCAGCCCCAGCATTTT
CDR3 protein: CSARDGTSSNQPQHF

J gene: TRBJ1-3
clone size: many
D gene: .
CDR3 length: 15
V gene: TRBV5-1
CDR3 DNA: TGCGCCAGCTACGGGGGACCGAACTCTGGAAACACCATATATTTT
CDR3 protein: CASYGGPNSGNTIYF

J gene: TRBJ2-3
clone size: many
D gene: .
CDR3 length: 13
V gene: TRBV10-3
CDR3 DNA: TGTGCCATCAGTGCCGTTTGGGGGGATACGCAGTATTTT
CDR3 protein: CAISAVWGDTQYF

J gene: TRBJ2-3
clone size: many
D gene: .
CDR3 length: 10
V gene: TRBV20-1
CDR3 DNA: TGCAGGAGCGGATCGGATACGCAGTATTTT
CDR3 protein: CRSGSDTQYF

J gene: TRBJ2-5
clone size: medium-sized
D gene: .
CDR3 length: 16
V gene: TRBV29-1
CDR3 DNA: TGCAGCGTCCAAACAGGGCATGGTCTAATCAGCGAGACCCAGTACTTC
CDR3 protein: CSVQTGHGLISETQYF

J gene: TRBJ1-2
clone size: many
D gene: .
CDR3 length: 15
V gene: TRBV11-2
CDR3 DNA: TGTGCCAGCAGCCGTACGGACGGGCGTATTGAAGGCTACACCTTC
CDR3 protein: CASSRTDGRIEGYTF

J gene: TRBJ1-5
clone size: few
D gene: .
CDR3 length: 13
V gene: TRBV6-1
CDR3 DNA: TGTGCCACGTTATCCTGGCGCAATCAGCCCCAGCATTTT
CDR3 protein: CATLSWRNQPQHF

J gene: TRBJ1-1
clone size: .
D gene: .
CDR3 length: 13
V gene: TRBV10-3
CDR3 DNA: TGTGCCATCAGTGAGTACCGGAACACTGAAGCTTTCTTT
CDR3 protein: CAISEYRNTEAFF

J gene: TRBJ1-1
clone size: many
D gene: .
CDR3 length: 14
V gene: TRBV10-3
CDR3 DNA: TGTGCCATCAGTGCCGGGACGGTGAACACTGAAGCTTTCTTT
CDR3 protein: CAISAGTVNTEAFF

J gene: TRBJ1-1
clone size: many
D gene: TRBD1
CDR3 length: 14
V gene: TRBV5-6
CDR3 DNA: TGTGCCAGCAGCGGCTCCCCAGGGGGCACTGAAGCTTTCTTT
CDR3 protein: CASSGSPGGTEAFF

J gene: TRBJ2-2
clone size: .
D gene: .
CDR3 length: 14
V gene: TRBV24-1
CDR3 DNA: TGTGCCAGTAGTATACAGGGAGGCACCGGGGAGCTGTTTTTT
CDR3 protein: CASSIQGGTGELFF

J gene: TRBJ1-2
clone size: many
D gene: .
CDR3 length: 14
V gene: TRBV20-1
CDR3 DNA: TGCAGTGCTAGAGATCCTGGGGGAAGCTATGGCTACACCTTC
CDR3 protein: CSARDPGGSYGYTF

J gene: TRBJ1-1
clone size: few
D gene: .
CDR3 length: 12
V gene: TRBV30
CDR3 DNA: TGTGCCTGGAGTTCCCAGCTCACTGAAGCTTTCTTT
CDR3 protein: CAWSSQLTEAFF

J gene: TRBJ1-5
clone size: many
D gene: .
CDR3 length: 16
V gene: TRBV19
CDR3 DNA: TGTGCCAGTAGTGCCTCCAGGGGTATACCCAATCAGCCCCAGCATTTT
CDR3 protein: CASSASRGIPNQPQHF

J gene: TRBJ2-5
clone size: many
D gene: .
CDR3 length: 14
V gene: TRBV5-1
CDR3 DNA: TGCGCCAGCAGCTTGGAGTGGGGGGAAGAGACCCAGTACTTC
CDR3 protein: CASSLEWGEETQYF

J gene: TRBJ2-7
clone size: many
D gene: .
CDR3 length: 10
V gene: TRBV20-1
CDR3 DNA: TGCAGTGCTCAATCATACGAGCAGTACTTC
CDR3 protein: CSAQSYEQYF

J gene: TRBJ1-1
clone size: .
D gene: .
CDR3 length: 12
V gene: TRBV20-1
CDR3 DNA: TGCAGTGCTAACGGGGGAAACACTGAAGCTTTCTTT
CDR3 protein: CSANGGNTEAFF

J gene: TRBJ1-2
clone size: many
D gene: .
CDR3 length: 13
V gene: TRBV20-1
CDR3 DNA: TGCAGTGCCAGAGGGGGACCTAACTATGGCTACACCTTC
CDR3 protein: CSARGGPNYGYTF

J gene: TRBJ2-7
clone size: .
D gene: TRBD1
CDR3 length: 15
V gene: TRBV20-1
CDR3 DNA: TGCAGTGCTAGAGATCCGGTACAGGGGGTAGGCGAGCAGTACTTC
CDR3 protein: CSARDPVQGVGEQYF

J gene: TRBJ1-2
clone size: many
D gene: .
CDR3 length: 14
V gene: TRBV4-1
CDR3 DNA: TGCGCCAGCAGCCAAGGCCCGACGGCTGTGGGCTACACCTTC
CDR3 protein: CASSQGPTAVGYTF

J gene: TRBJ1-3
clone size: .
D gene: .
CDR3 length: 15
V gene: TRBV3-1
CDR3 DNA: TGTGCCAGCAGCCCCGACAGACGCTCTGGAAACACCATATATTTT
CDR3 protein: CASSPDRRSGNTIYF

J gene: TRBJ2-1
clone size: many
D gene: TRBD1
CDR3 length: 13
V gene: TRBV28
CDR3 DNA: TGTGCCAGCCCGGACAGGGCGGGAAATGAGCAGTTCTTC
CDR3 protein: CASPDRAGNEQFF

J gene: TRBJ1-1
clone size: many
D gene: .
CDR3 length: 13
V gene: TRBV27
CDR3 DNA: TGTGCCAGCAGCCCACAGATGAACACTGAAGCTTTCTTT
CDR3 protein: CASSPQMNTEAFF

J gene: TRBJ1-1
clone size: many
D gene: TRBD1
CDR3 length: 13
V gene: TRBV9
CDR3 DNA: TGTGCCAGCAGCCGGACAGGGGGAGAAGAAGCTTTCTTT
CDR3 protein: CASSRTGGEEAFF

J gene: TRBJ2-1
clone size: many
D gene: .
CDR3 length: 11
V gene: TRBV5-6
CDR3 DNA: TGTGCCAGCAGCCTGGACAATGAGCAGTTCTTC
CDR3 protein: CASSLDNEQFF

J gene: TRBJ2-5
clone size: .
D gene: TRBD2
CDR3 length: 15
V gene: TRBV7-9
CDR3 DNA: TGTGCCAGCAGCTTAACCCCCAGCGGGAAAGAGACCCAGTACTTC
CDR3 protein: CASSLTPSGKETQYF

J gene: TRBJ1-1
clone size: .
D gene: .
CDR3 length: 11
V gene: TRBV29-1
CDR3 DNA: TGCAGCTTCCGAAGGGCCACTGAAGCTTTCTTT
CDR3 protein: CSFRRATEAFF